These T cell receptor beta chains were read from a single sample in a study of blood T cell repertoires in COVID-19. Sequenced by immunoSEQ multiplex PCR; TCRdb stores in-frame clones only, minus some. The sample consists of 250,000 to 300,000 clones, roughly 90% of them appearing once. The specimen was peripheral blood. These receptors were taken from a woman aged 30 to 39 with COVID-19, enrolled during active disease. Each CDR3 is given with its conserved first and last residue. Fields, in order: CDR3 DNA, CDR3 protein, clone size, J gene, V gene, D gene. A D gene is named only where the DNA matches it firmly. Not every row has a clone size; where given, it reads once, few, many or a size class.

TGCGCCAGCGGGGTTGACAGGGTCCCTGAAGCTTTCTTT CASGVDRVPEAFF once TRBJ1-1 TRBV10-2 TRBD1
TGCGCCAGCAGCCCTGAGACAGGGGACCAGCCCCAGCATTTT CASSPETGDQPQHF - TRBJ1-5 TRBV10-1 TRBD1
TGTGCCAGCAGACGAGAAATTCCTTCCTACGAGCAGTACTTC CASRREIPSYEQYF - TRBJ2-7 TRBV5-8 -
TGTGCCAGCAGTTATCCGGGATCATCATCGGCAGGTCGTATGCCACCCCTCCACTTT CASSYPGSSSAGRMPPLHF - TRBJ1-6 TRBV6-9 -
TGTGCCAGCAGCCAACCCGGGACAGGGTTATGGAGTGAAAAACTGTTTTTT CASSQPGTGLWSEKLFF once TRBJ1-4 TRBV3-1/TRBV3-2 TRBD1
TGTGCCAGTAGTCCGATCTCCCTAACAGGGTTGGCTAACTATGGCTACACCTTC CASSPISLTGLANYGYTF - TRBJ1-2 TRBV19 -
TGTGCCAGCAGCTGGGGGACTAGTGCAGAGACCCAGTACTTC CASSWGTSAETQYF - TRBJ2-5 TRBV5-4 TRBD2
TGCGCCAGCAGCTTGTTCGACACCCCCTACGAGCAGTACTTC CASSLFDTPYEQYF - TRBJ2-7 TRBV5-1 -
TGTGCCAGCAGCCCACAGGGGGCGTACGAGCAGTACTTC CASSPQGAYEQYF - TRBJ2-7 TRBV7-9 TRBD1
TGTGCCAGCTCACCACCGGGACAGCCCAACTATGGCTACACCTTC CASSPPGQPNYGYTF - TRBJ1-2 TRBV18 TRBD1
TGTGCCACCAGCAGGCAGGGATCAGGGGTGGGCGAGCAGTTCTTC CATSRQGSGVGEQFF - TRBJ2-1 TRBV15 -
TGTGCCAGCAGCCCAATAGGGACTAGCCCTTTTTGG CASSPIGTSPFW - TRBJ2-3 TRBV13 TRBD2
TGTGCCAGCAGTTTTCCGGGACAGGGGACCCCAAGCTATAGCAATCAGCCCCAGCATTTT CASSFPGQGTPSYSNQPQHF - TRBJ1-5 TRBV6-2/TRBV6-3 TRBD1
TGTGCCATCAGTGCTGGAGAAGGGAGCGCGGCTTTCTTT CAISAGEGSAAFF - TRBJ1-1 TRBV10-3 -
TGTGCCAGTAGTAAAGCACCCGGGACAGGCCCCAATCAGCCCCAGCATTTT CASSKAPGTGPNQPQHF few TRBJ1-5 TRBV19 TRBD1
TGTGCCACCAGTGAGGCCGACAGGCGGAAGAATGAAAAACTGTTTTTT CATSEADRRKNEKLFF - TRBJ1-4 TRBV24-1 -
TGCAGTGCTAGAGGGGCGGGAGGCTACACCTTC CSARGAGGYTF - TRBJ1-2 TRBV20-1 -
TGCGCCAGCAGCTTGGCGGGACACTCTAGTTTCGATGCAACTAATGAAAAACTGTTTTTT CASSLAGHSSFDATNEKLFF - TRBJ1-4 TRBV5-1 -
TGTGCCAGCAGCTTAGGTAGCTTGGCTAACTCTGGAAACACCATATATTTT CASSLGSLANSGNTIYF - TRBJ1-3 TRBV7-2 -
TGCGCCAGCAGCTTGGAGGACATCAACACTGAAGCTTTCTTT CASSLEDINTEAFF - TRBJ1-1 TRBV5-1 -
TGTGCCAGCAGCGCCCGGGGCTATGGCTACACCTTC CASSARGYGYTF few TRBJ1-2 TRBV5-6 -
TGCGCCAGCAGTGTTAGTACCACAGATACGCAGTATTTT CASSVSTTDTQYF - TRBJ2-3 TRBV23-1 -
TGTGCCAGTAGTCCCGGGACAGTTTACGAGCAGTACTTC CASSPGTVYEQYF once TRBJ2-7 TRBV19 TRBD1
TGTGCCAGCAGCCGGACAGGGGTTGGAGGCTACACCTTC CASSRTGVGGYTF - TRBJ1-2 TRBV6-5 TRBD1
TGCGCCAGCAGCCAAGGAGGGAATACTACACCCCTCCACTTT CASSQGGNTTPLHF - TRBJ1-6 TRBV4-1 -
TGTGCCATCAGTTCGACAGGACAAACTAATGAAAAACTGTTTTTT CAISSTGQTNEKLFF - TRBJ1-4 TRBV10-3 -
TGTGCCAGTACTGGGGGCATGAACACTGAAGCTTTCTTT CASTGGMNTEAFF - TRBJ1-1 TRBV5-8 -
TGCGCCAGCGGCCCGGGACAGGGGTCCTACGAGCAGTACTTC CASGPGQGSYEQYF few TRBJ2-7 TRBV4-1 TRBD1
TGTGCCAGCAGCTTGGGAGCCGGGACTACCTACACCGGGGAGCTGTTTTTT CASSLGAGTTYTGELFF - TRBJ2-2 TRBV5-4 TRBD2
TGTGCCAGCAGCCGACAGGGATTAGCCAAAAACATTCAGTACTTC CASSRQGLAKNIQYF - TRBJ2-4 TRBV9 TRBD1
TGTGCCAGCAGGTCGGGGGATGAGCAGTTCTTC CASRSGDEQFF - TRBJ2-1 TRBV2 -
TGTGCCAGCAGCTTGGGCGGAGCTAACTATGGCTACACCTTC CASSLGGANYGYTF once TRBJ1-2 TRBV5-5 -
TGTGCCAGCAGTTACACAGGGGGCGATGAAAAACTGTTTTTT CASSYTGGDEKLFF - TRBJ1-4 TRBV6-5 TRBD1
TGTGCCAGCAGCGTAGAGCCTGGGGGGGGGCCCTACGAGCAGTACTTC CASSVEPGGGPYEQYF - TRBJ2-7 TRBV9 -
TGTGCCAGCAGTTCCAGAAACGGAGGGCAGTTCTTC CASSSRNGGQFF - TRBJ2-1 TRBV12-3/TRBV12-4 -
TGTGCCAGCAGCATCTCTCGGAGGGTGGATGAGCAGTTCTTC CASSISRRVDEQFF - TRBJ2-1 TRBV5-5 -
TGTGCCAGTAGTATTGATCGGACATCAAGCTACGAGCAGTACTTC CASSIDRTSSYEQYF - TRBJ2-7 TRBV19 -
TGTGCCAGCAGCGGGGACAGGAAAGGTCGCCAAGAGACCCAGTACTTC CASSGDRKGRQETQYF - TRBJ2-5 TRBV25-1 TRBD1
TGCAGCGTAATACAGGGGAACACTGAAGCTTTCTTT CSVIQGNTEAFF few TRBJ1-1 TRBV29-1 -
TGTGCCAGCAGTCCTGGGGGGAGGGGTCCCGCGAGCACCATATATTTT CASSPGGRGPASTIYF - TRBJ1-3 TRBV28 -
TGTGCCAGCAGCGAAGGACCTAGCGCCCAAGAGACCCAGTACTTC CASSEGPSAQETQYF - TRBJ2-5 TRBV11-3 -
TGTGCCAGCAGCTTAGGATCGAGCGGGGGGAGCTACGAGCAGTACTTC CASSLGSSGGSYEQYF - TRBJ2-7 TRBV7-9 TRBD2
TGTGCCAGCAGCCTGGGGACAGCTGCTGAAGCTTTCTTT CASSLGTAAEAFF - TRBJ1-1 TRBV28 TRBD1
TGTGCCAGCACCCCGGGGAGGTGGGGCACTGAAGCTTTCTTT CASTPGRWGTEAFF - TRBJ1-1 TRBV7-9 -
TGTGCCAGCAGGGTAGACAGGGTGTATTCACCCCTCCACTTT CASRVDRVYSPLHF - TRBJ1-6 TRBV2 TRBD1
TGTGCCAGCAGCTATAACGGTGAGCAGTTCTTC CASSYNGEQFF - TRBJ2-1 TRBV3-1/TRBV3-2 -
TGTGCCAGCAAAGAAGTCAGCGGGGGCGCCTACGAGCAGTACTTC CASKEVSGGAYEQYF - TRBJ2-7 TRBV7-2 TRBD2
TGTGCCAGCAGCTTATTCATTGGGCCTAAAGAGACCCAGTACTTC CASSLFIGPKETQYF - TRBJ2-5 TRBV7-9 -
TGTGCCAGCAGCCAAGCCCTTCAGGGAAGGGTGGCAAACACCATATATTTT CASSQALQGRVANTIYF - TRBJ1-3 TRBV14 -
TGCGCCAGCATGAGGGGGACCGGGGAGCTGTTTTTT CASMRGTGELFF - TRBJ2-2 TRBV10-2 -
TGTGCCAGCAGTTTGGGGGGGGGTGTTAGTAACGAGCAGTACTTC CASSLGGGVSNEQYF - TRBJ2-7 TRBV28 TRBD2
TGTGCCAGCAGTTTCCGACAGGGCGGGGATCAGCCCCAGCATTTT CASSFRQGGDQPQHF - TRBJ1-5 TRBV6-5 TRBD1
TGTGCCAGCAGTTGGCAGGGGGCCCACGAGCAGTACTTC CASSWQGAHEQYF - TRBJ2-7 TRBV6-2/TRBV6-3 TRBD1
TGTGCCAGCAGTCCCAGGGGGGTAAATCGGCCTGGCTACACCTTC CASSPRGVNRPGYTF - TRBJ1-2 TRBV27 TRBD1